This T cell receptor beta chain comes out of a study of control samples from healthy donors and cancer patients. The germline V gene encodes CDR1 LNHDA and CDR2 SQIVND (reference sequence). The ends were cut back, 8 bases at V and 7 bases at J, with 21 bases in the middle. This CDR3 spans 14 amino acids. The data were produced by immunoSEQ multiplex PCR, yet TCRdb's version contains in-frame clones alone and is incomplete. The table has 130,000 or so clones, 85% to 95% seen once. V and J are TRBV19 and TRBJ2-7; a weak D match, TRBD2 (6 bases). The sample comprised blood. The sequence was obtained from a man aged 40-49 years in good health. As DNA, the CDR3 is TGTGCCAGTTCCCACGGGACTCTAAAAGGAGAGCAGTACTTC. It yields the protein CASSHGTLKGEQYF.